A selection of T cell receptor beta chains follows, all from one sample in a study of OX40 agonist ivuxolimab in advanced cancers. Some clones are missing from TCRdb's copy, which holds only in-frame ones; the method was immunoSEQ multiplex PCR. The table lists 60,000 to 80,000 clones, roughly 80% of them singletons, with over 4% in the top ten. Sequencing used CD4+ or CD8+ T cells sorted from blood, obtained in a trial of the OX40 agonist ivuxolimab. All receptors derive from an adult with an advanced solid tumor such as melanoma, head and neck, liver or kidney cancer. The conserved cysteine and the conserved F or W are not part of the CDR3 here. Each record gives: CDR3 protein, J gene, V gene.

ASSSNYQGFCT TRBJ1-2 TRBV27
ASSQRTSSYEQY TRBJ2-7 TRBV4-3
ASSLEGRNYGYT TRBJ1-2 TRBV5-1
ASSVGGGLNNEQF TRBJ2-1 TRBV9
ASTLGVNSPLH TRBJ1-6 TRBV27
ASSLGVTEYNEQF TRBJ2-1 TRBV5-1
ASSSGGGVTEAF TRBJ1-1 TRBV7-9
ASSFGGFTEAF TRBJ1-1 TRBV5-1
ASSQSPGTGTREQY TRBJ2-5 TRBV4-2
ASSAGTEQF TRBJ2-1 TRBV2
ASSKGGRLDEQF TRBJ2-1 TRBV19
ASSLGYYGYT TRBJ1-2 TRBV5-1
ASSTHREFSSYNEQF TRBJ2-1 TRBV11-2
ASSPPGTVSGANVLT TRBJ2-6 TRBV28
ASSAPGLGTYEQY TRBJ2-7 TRBV6-5
ASSLTSGGYEQY TRBJ2-7 TRBV5-4
ASSLSSGDKDTQY TRBJ2-3 TRBV18
ASSEYGRRGETQY TRBJ2-5 TRBV25-1
ASSLLTETQY TRBJ2-5 TRBV7-2
ASSFQGYQPQH TRBJ1-5 TRBV27
ASSLAGQGEAF TRBJ1-1 TRBV5-6
ASSSPKAASEKLF TRBJ1-4 TRBV28
ASSQTGDSPLH TRBJ1-6 TRBV7-2
ASSPSRGVASSYNEQF TRBJ2-1 TRBV7-3
ASSLALLDTQY TRBJ2-3 TRBV11-2
SVAQGVNTEAF TRBJ1-1 TRBV29-1
ASSYSAQGAYEQY TRBJ2-7 TRBV6-5
ASSLGGGNTEAF TRBJ1-1 TRBV7-6
ASRKGQLERNNYGYT TRBJ1-2 TRBV4-2
ASREGTSNYNEQF TRBJ2-1 TRBV6-1
ASSQLAGSYNEQF TRBJ2-1 TRBV19
ASSFTGILVGYT TRBJ1-2 TRBV7-9
ASSPPEVANYGYT TRBJ1-2 TRBV13
ASSSGLLEETQY TRBJ2-5 TRBV5-1
ASSPRASGSGTDTQY TRBJ2-3 TRBV4-1
ASRRENEKLF TRBJ1-4 TRBV7-9
ASSPVSGELDTQY TRBJ2-3 TRBV7-7
ASSPPDRDGTQPQH TRBJ1-5 TRBV18
ASSESPKGATGRTSYEQY TRBJ2-7 TRBV10-1
ASSLDMTAVEAF TRBJ1-1 TRBV11-2
ASSYGGTGGYGYT TRBJ1-2 TRBV6-5
ASSPLRSGNTIY TRBJ1-3 TRBV28
ASSASGRDQETQY TRBJ2-5 TRBV7-3
ASSTAGTGTYEQY TRBJ2-7 TRBV28
ASSTLGYNSPLH TRBJ1-6 TRBV6-1
ASSGGTGYTGELF TRBJ2-2 TRBV7-3
ASSYEGSINQPQH TRBJ1-5 TRBV6-6
ASSRLAGGQDTQY TRBJ2-3 TRBV7-2